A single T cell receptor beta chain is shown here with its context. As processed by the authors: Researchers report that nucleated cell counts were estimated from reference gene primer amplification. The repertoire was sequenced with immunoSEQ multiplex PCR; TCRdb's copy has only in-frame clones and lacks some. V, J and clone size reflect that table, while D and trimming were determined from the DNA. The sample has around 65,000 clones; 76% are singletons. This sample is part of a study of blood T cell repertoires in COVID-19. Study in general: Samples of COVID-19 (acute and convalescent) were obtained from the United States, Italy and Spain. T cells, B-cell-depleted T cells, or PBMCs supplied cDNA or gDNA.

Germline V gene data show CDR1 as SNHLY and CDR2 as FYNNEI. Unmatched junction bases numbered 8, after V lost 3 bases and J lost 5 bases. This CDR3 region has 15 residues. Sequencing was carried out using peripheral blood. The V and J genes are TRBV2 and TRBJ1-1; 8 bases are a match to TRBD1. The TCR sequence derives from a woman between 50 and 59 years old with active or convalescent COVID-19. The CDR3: CASSEDRVLGTEAFF. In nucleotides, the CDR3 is TGTGCCAGCAGTGAGGACAGGGTATTGGGGACTGAAGCTTTCTTT. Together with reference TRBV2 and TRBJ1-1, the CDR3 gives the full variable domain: EPEVTQTPSHQVTQMGQEVILRCVPISNHLYFYWYRQILGQKVEFLVSFYNNEISEKSEIFDDQFSVERPDGSNFTLKIRSTKLEDSAMYFCASSEDRVLGTEAFFGQGTRLTVV.